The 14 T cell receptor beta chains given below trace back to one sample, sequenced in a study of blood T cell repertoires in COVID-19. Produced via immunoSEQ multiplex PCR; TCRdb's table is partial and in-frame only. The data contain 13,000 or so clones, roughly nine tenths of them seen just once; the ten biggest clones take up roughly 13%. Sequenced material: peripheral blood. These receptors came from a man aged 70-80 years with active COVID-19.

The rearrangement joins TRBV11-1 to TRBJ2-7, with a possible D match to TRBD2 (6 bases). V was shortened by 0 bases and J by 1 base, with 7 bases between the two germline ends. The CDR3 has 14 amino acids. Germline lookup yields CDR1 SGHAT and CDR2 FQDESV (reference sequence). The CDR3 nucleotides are TGTGCCAGCAGCTTAGCGGGACTTTCCTACGAGCAGTACTTC. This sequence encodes CASSLAGLSYEQYF.

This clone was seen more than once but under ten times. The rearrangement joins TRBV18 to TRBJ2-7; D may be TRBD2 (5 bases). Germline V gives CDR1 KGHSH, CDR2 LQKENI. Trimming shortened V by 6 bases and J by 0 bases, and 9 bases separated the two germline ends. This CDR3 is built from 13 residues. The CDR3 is CASSPGTSYEQYF. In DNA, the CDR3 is TGTGCCAGCTCTCCGGGAACCTCCTACGAGCAGTACTTC.

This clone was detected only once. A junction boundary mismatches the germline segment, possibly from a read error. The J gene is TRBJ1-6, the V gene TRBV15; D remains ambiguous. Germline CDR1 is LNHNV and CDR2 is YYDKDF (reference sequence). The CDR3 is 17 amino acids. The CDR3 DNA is TGTGCCACCGGCAGAGATTACGTCAGCTCCTATAATTCACCCCTCCACTTT. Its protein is CATGRDYVSSYNSPLHF.

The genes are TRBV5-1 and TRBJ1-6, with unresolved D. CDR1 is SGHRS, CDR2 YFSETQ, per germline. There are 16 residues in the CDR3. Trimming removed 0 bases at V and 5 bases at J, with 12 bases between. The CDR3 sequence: CASSLERLENNSPLHF. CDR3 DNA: TGCGCCAGCAGCTTGGAGAGACTTGAGAATAATTCACCCCTCCACTTT.

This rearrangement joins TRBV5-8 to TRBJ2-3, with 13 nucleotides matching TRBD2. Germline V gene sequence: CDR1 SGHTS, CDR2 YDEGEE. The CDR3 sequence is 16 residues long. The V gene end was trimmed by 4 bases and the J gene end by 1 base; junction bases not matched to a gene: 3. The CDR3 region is CASSLGLAGGTDTQYF. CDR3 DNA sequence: TGTGCCAGCAGCCTTGGACTAGCGGGGGGCACAGATACGCAGTATTTT.

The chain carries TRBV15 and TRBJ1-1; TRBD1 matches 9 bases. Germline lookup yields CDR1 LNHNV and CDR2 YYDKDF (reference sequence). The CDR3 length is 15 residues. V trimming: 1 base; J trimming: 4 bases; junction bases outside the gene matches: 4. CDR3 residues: CATSRARTGATEAFF. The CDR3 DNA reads TGTGCCACCAGCAGAGCAAGGACAGGGGCCACTGAAGCTTTCTTT.

The CDR3 nucleotides are TGTGCCAGCAGCCCCCTGTCTTACTCTGGAAACACCATATATTTT. Encoded protein: CASSPLSYSGNTIYF. The chain links TRBV4-2 to TRBJ1-3; D gene uncertain. The CDR3 is 15 amino acids. Per germline, CDR1 LGHNA and CDR2 YNFKEQ. V was clipped by 4 bases and J by 0 bases, with 10 bases between them.

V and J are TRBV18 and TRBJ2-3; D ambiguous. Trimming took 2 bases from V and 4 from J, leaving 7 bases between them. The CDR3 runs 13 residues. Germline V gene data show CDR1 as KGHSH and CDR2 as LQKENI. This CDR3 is CASSPSRSDTQYF. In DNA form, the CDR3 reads TGTGCCAGCTCACCATCCCGGTCAGATACGCAGTATTTT.

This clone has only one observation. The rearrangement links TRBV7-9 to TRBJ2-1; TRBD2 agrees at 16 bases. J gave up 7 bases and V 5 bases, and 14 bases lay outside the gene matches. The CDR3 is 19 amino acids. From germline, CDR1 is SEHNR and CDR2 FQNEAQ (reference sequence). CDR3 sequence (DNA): TGTGCCAGCAGCCCCGGCGAGACAGGGACTAGCGGGAGGGGGAATGAGCAGTTCTTC. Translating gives CASSPGETGTSGRGNEQFF.

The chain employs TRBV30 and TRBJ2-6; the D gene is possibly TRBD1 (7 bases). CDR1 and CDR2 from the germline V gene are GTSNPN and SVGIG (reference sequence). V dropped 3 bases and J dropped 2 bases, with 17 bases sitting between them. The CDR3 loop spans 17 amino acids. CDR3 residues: CAWRRGRGSTGANVLTF. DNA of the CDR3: TGTGCCTGGAGGCGGGGCAGGGGGTCTACTGGGGCCAACGTCCTGACTTTC. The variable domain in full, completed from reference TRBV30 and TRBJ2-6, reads SQTIHQWPATLVQPVGSPLSLECTVEGTSNPNLYWYRQAAGRGLQLLFYSVGIGQISSEVPQNLSASRPQDRQFILSSKKLLLSDSGFYLCAWRRGRGSTGANVLTFGAGSRLTVL.

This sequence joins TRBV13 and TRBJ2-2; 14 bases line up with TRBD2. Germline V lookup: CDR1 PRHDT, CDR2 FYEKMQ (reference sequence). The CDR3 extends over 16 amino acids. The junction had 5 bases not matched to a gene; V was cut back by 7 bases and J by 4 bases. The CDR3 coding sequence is TGTGCCAGCACGGGACTAGCGGGAGCAGGCACCGGGGAGCTGTTTTTT. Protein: CASTGLAGAGTGELFF.

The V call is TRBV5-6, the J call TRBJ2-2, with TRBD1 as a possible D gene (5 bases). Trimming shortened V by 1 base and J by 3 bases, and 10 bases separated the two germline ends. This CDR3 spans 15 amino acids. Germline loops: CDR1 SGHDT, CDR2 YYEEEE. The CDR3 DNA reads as TGTGCCAGCAGCTTGAGGGGTCTTTACACCGGGGAGCTGTTTTTT. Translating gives CASSLRGLYTGELFF.

CDR3 residues: CASSVAPGDRGYGYTF. CDR3 in DNA: TGTGCCAGCAGCGTAGCCCCCGGGGACAGGGGATATGGCTACACCTTC. The V and J genes are TRBV9 and TRBJ1-2; TRBD1 agrees at 10 bases. CDR3 size: 16 residues. Losses at the gene ends were 0 bases for V and 5 bases for J; bases not matched to a gene: 7. CDR1 is SGDLS and CDR2 is YYNGEE in the germline V gene.

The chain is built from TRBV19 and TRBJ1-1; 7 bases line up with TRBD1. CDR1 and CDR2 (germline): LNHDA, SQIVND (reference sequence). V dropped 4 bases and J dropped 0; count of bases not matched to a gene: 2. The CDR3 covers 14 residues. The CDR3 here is CASSKGQLNTEAFF. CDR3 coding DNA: TGTGCCAGTAGTAAGGGACAGTTGAACACTGAAGCTTTCTTT.